A selection of T cell receptor beta chains follows, all from one sample in a study of T cell responses to AZD1222 COVID-19 vaccine. Profiled with immunoSEQ multiplex PCR; TCRdb holds only in-frame clones, not every one. Of approximately 77,000 clones in the sample, 90% to 95% were seen once. The sequenced sample was peripheral blood, obtained on day 0 of MenACWY control vaccination. These receptors were taken from an adult in good health. CDR3s include the opening cysteine and the closing phenylalanine or tryptophan. Fields, in order: CDR3 length, J gene, clone size, V gene, D gene, CDR3 DNA, CDR3 protein. D genes are given only for firm matches. Clone size is stated in some rows and not others, as once, few, many or a class when expanded.

length: 13
J: TRBJ1-1
size: NA
V: TRBV6-5
D: NA
DNA: TGTGCCAGCACCCTGGTTGGGAATCCTGAAGCTTTCTTT
CDR3: CASTLVGNPEAFF

length: 14
J: TRBJ1-3
size: NA
V: TRBV2
D: NA
DNA: TGTGCCAGCAGTGAGTCGACAGTGGGTAACACCATATATTTT
CDR3: CASSESTVGNTIYF

length: 14
J: TRBJ2-3
size: NA
V: TRBV3-1/TRBV3-2
D: NA
DNA: TGTGCCAGCAGCCAAGCTAAGGACAGAGATACGCAGTATTTT
CDR3: CASSQAKDRDTQYF

length: 11
J: TRBJ2-1
size: NA
V: TRBV12-3/TRBV12-4
D: NA
DNA: TGTGCCAGCAGTGACCGTAATGAGCAGTTCTTC
CDR3: CASSDRNEQFF

length: 15
J: TRBJ2-5
size: NA
V: TRBV28
D: NA
DNA: TGTGCCAGCAGTTTAGGTCAGGGAGTCCAAGAGACCCAGTACTTC
CDR3: CASSLGQGVQETQYF

length: 14
J: TRBJ2-5
size: NA
V: TRBV10-3
D: NA
DNA: TGTGCCATCAGTGAGCGAGGTATCTCAGAGACCCAGTACTTC
CDR3: CAISERGISETQYF

length: 14
J: TRBJ1-2
size: once
V: TRBV6-2/TRBV6-3
D: NA
DNA: TGTGCCAGCAGCCCCGGGGGAAACAACTATGGCTACACCTTC
CDR3: CASSPGGNNYGYTF

length: 13
J: TRBJ1-4
size: NA
V: TRBV19
D: NA
DNA: TGTGCCAGTAGTGACAGCCGCGGGAGAAAACTGTTTTTT
CDR3: CASSDSRGRKLFF

length: 16
J: TRBJ1-3
size: NA
V: TRBV6-5
D: NA
DNA: TGTGCCAGCAGTTCCCCTGGCAGGGGCTCTGGAAACACCATATATTTT
CDR3: CASSSPGRGSGNTIYF

length: 13
J: TRBJ2-2
size: NA
V: TRBV28
D: NA
DNA: TGTGCCAGCAGCTTGAGGGGCCCCGGGGAGCTGTTTTTT
CDR3: CASSLRGPGELFF

length: 13
J: TRBJ1-2
size: NA
V: TRBV12-3/TRBV12-4
D: NA
DNA: TGTGCCAGCAGTCAAGGAGCGGGACAAGACTACACCTTC
CDR3: CASSQGAGQDYTF

length: 14
J: TRBJ1-5
size: NA
V: TRBV18
D: NA
DNA: TGTGCCAGCTCACCAGGGGATGGAAATCAGCCCCAGCATTTT
CDR3: CASSPGDGNQPQHF

length: 17
J: TRBJ1-4
size: NA
V: TRBV6-2/TRBV6-3
D: NA
DNA: TGTGCCAGCAGTTACTCCCAACAGGTTGCAACTAATGAAAAACTGTTTTTT
CDR3: CASSYSQQVATNEKLFF

length: 14
J: TRBJ1-4
size: NA
V: TRBV28
D: NA
DNA: TGTGCCAGCAGACAACAGGGTGGGAAGGAAAAATTGTTTTTT
CDR3: CASRQQGGKEKLFF

length: 15
J: TRBJ1-6
size: NA
V: TRBV5-1
D: NA
DNA: TGCGCCAGCAGCTCGGGACAAGGAACCTGGGGACCCCTCCACTTT
CDR3: CASSSGQGTWGPLHF

length: 15
J: TRBJ2-6
size: NA
V: TRBV7-2
D: NA
DNA: TGTGCCAGCAGCGGAACAGGGCCTGGGGCCAACGTCCTGACTTTC
CDR3: CASSGTGPGANVLTF

length: 17
J: TRBJ1-3
size: NA
V: TRBV5-1
D: TRBD1
DNA: TGCGCCAGCAGCCCGGGACAGGTTTTGCACTCTGGAAACACCATATATTTT
CDR3: CASSPGQVLHSGNTIYF

length: 13
J: TRBJ2-5
size: NA
V: TRBV3-1/TRBV3-2
D: TRBD1
DNA: TGTGCCAGCAGCCGGACAGGGCTGGAGACCCAGTACTTC
CDR3: CASSRTGLETQYF

length: 16
J: TRBJ2-3
size: NA
V: TRBV28
D: TRBD2
DNA: TGTGCCAGCAGTTCACCGACTAGCGGGAGTTCAGATACGCAGTATTTT
CDR3: CASSSPTSGSSDTQYF

length: 15
J: TRBJ2-2
size: NA
V: TRBV30
D: NA
DNA: TGTGCCTGGAGTGTAGCTCGGGTTGAGGCCGGGGAGCTGTTTTTT
CDR3: CAWSVARVEAGELFF

length: 15
J: TRBJ1-2
size: NA
V: TRBV18
D: TRBD1
DNA: TGTGCCAGCTCACCCGGACAGGGTGGTAACTATGGCTACACCTTC
CDR3: CASSPGQGGNYGYTF

length: 16
J: TRBJ2-1
size: NA
V: TRBV25-1
D: TRBD2
DNA: TGTGCCAGCAGTCCACTAGCGGGAGGGCCGGGGAATGAGCAGTTCTTC
CDR3: CASSPLAGGPGNEQFF

length: 15
J: TRBJ2-2
size: NA
V: TRBV5-1
D: NA
DNA: TGCGCCAGCAGCTTGGCCGTGACTGTCGGCGGGGAGCTGTTTTTT
CDR3: CASSLAVTVGGELFF

length: 12
J: TRBJ1-3
size: NA
V: TRBV19
D: NA
DNA: TGTGCCAGTAGCCAGGGAGGAAACACCATATATTTT
CDR3: CASSQGGNTIYF

length: 14
J: TRBJ2-7
size: NA
V: TRBV11-1
D: NA
DNA: TGTGCCAGCAGCTTTAACAGGGACTCCTACGAGCAGTACTTC
CDR3: CASSFNRDSYEQYF

length: 11
J: TRBJ2-5
size: few
V: TRBV7-9
D: NA
DNA: TGTGCCAGCGGAGCTCAAGAGACCCAGTACTTC
CDR3: CASGAQETQYF

length: 15
J: TRBJ2-2
size: NA
V: TRBV10-3
D: NA
DNA: TGTGCCTCCTCACGTGGTCCAGGGAACACCGGGGAGCTGTTTTTT
CDR3: CASSRGPGNTGELFF

length: 15
J: TRBJ2-7
size: NA
V: TRBV10-3
D: TRBD1
DNA: TGTGCCATCAAAGAGGGGGCCGCCTTAGGCTACGAGCAGTACTTC
CDR3: CAIKEGAALGYEQYF

length: 13
J: TRBJ1-2
size: once
V: TRBV3-1/TRBV3-2
D: NA
DNA: TGTGCCAGCAGTCGACATAATCAGTACGGCTACACCTTC
CDR3: CASSRHNQYGYTF

length: 14
J: TRBJ1-5
size: NA
V: TRBV24-1
D: TRBD1
DNA: TGTGCCACCAGTGATCCACAGGGGAATCAGCCCCAGCATTTT
CDR3: CATSDPQGNQPQHF

length: 14
J: TRBJ2-7
size: few
V: TRBV9
D: NA
DNA: TGTGCCAGCAGCGTAGCACCGACCCTCTACGAGCAGTACTTC
CDR3: CASSVAPTLYEQYF

length: 14
J: TRBJ2-5
size: NA
V: TRBV7-7
D: TRBD2
DNA: TGTGCTAGCAGCTCCTCTAGCGGGTCAGAGACCCAGTACTTC
CDR3: CASSSSSGSETQYF

length: 12
J: TRBJ2-5
size: NA
V: TRBV6-5
D: NA
DNA: TGTGCCAGCGTGAGCGGCCAAGAGACCCAGTACTTC
CDR3: CASVSGQETQYF

length: 15
J: TRBJ1-2
size: NA
V: TRBV7-2
D: NA
DNA: TGTGCCAGCAGCTTAGGACAGAGTACGAACTATGGCTACACCTTC
CDR3: CASSLGQSTNYGYTF

length: 14
J: TRBJ2-2
size: NA
V: TRBV6-2/TRBV6-3
D: TRBD2
DNA: TGTGCCAGCCGTTCTAGCGGGGGAACCGGGGAGCTGTTTTTT
CDR3: CASRSSGGTGELFF

length: 14
J: TRBJ2-7
size: NA
V: TRBV10-3
D: TRBD2
DNA: TGTGCCATCACCCGGGGTAGCGGGGTGAGGGAGCAGTACTTC
CDR3: CAITRGSGVREQYF

length: 14
J: TRBJ1-2
size: NA
V: TRBV4-3
D: NA
DNA: TGCGCCAGCAGTCAACAGGGACCCGAGTCGGGCTACACCTTC
CDR3: CASSQQGPESGYTF

length: 14
J: TRBJ2-7
size: NA
V: TRBV6-5
D: TRBD1
DNA: TGTGCCAGCATTACAGGGGGTATGTCCTACGAGCAGTACTTC
CDR3: CASITGGMSYEQYF

length: 17
J: TRBJ2-3
size: NA
V: TRBV7-6
D: TRBD2
DNA: TGTGCCAGCAGCATCGGACTAGCGGGGAGTTCCACAGATACGCAGTATTTT
CDR3: CASSIGLAGSSTDTQYF

length: 13
J: TRBJ1-5
size: NA
V: TRBV19
D: NA
DNA: TGTGCCAGTAGGGGCAGCTTTGATCAGCCCCAGCATTTT
CDR3: CASRGSFDQPQHF

length: 15
J: TRBJ1-1
size: NA
V: TRBV14
D: NA
DNA: TGTGCCAGCAGCCAAGATATCGGGGTCAACACTGAAGCTTTCTTT
CDR3: CASSQDIGVNTEAFF

length: 14
J: TRBJ2-3
size: NA
V: TRBV5-1
D: NA
DNA: TGCGCCAGCAGCTCCGGAAGGAGCACAGATACGCAGTATTTT
CDR3: CASSSGRSTDTQYF

length: 14
J: TRBJ2-1
size: NA
V: TRBV29-1
D: NA
DNA: TGCAGCGTTGAAGACGCGGGTTTCCGCAATGAGCAGTTCTTC
CDR3: CSVEDAGFRNEQFF

length: 16
J: TRBJ2-2
size: NA
V: TRBV7-9
D: TRBD1
DNA: TGTGCCAGCAGCTTCCAGGGGGAGCTGGGAACCGGGGAGCTGTTTTTT
CDR3: CASSFQGELGTGELFF

length: 14
J: TRBJ2-1
size: NA
V: TRBV7-3
D: NA
DNA: TGTGCCAGCAGCTTAGCGGAAAGGGGCAATGAGCAGTTCTTC
CDR3: CASSLAERGNEQFF

length: 16
J: TRBJ2-7
size: NA
V: TRBV28
D: TRBD2
DNA: TGTGCCAGCAGTTCCCTAGCAGTGGGAGGGCCTCACGAGCAGTACTTC
CDR3: CASSSLAVGGPHEQYF

length: 17
J: TRBJ1-6
size: NA
V: TRBV28
D: NA
DNA: TGTGCCAGCACCGCACAGACTGCGACTAGGTATAATTCACCCCTCCACTTT
CDR3: CASTAQTATRYNSPLHF

length: 15
J: TRBJ2-7
size: once
V: TRBV6-2/TRBV6-3
D: TRBD1
DNA: TGTGCCAGCAGTTACCCCGGACAGGGGGCCTACGAGCAGTACTTC
CDR3: CASSYPGQGAYEQYF

length: 15
J: TRBJ2-1
size: NA
V: TRBV3-1/TRBV3-2
D: TRBD1
DNA: TGTGCCAGCAGCCAAGATAGGGGGCAGATCAATGAGCAGTTCTTC
CDR3: CASSQDRGQINEQFF

length: 14
J: TRBJ2-2
size: NA
V: TRBV9
D: NA
DNA: TGTGCCAGCAGCGTAGGCCAGGTCACCGGGGAGCTGTTTTTT
CDR3: CASSVGQVTGELFF

length: 15
J: TRBJ1-2
size: NA
V: TRBV28
D: NA
DNA: TGTGCCAGCAGTCCCCGCGGGACCCTTAACTATGGCTACACCTTC
CDR3: CASSPRGTLNYGYTF